The clone carrying this TCR beta chain appeared a single time. The target antigen is unknown. The record originates from a study of cytomegalovirus exposure and HLA in healthy donors. The CDR3 is 12 residues long. Per the germline V gene, CDR1 is SGHTA and CDR2 is FQGTGA. Trimming pared 5 bases from V and 11 bases from J, leaving 13 bases between. It was with 60 Vbeta and 13 Jbeta primers that the PCR ran. Measured with immunoSEQ multiplex PCR; TCRdb has only the in-frame clones, and not every one. There are over 140,000 clones in the sample; 80% occur only once, and about 2.4% lies in the top ten. Whole-study results and caveats: Earlier analysis yielded a pattern in which most TCR beta V segments were productive about 90% or about 30% of the time.

The receptor's source is a man between 45 and 60 years old in good health and CMV-seronegative. The rearrangement uses TRBV7-3 and TRBJ2-1; D remains ambiguous. Material: PBMCs. DNA of the CDR3: TGTGCCAGCAGCGAAAGCACGGGTCAGCAGTTCTTC. Translation gives CASSESTGQQFF.